One T cell receptor beta chain is described in this entry. This record comes from a study of blood T cell repertoires in COVID-19. Looking at the study overall: Samples of COVID-19 (acute and convalescent) were obtained from the United States, Italy and Spain. T cells, B-cell-depleted T cells, or PBMCs supplied cDNA or gDNA.

The CDR3 runs 15 residues. Losses at the gene ends were 4 bases for V and 3 bases for J; bases not matched to a gene: 8. Germline CDR1 SQVTM, CDR2 ANQGSEA. Per the authors' pipeline: Researchers report that nucleated cell counts were estimated from reference gene primer amplification. Sequencing was performed with immunoSEQ multiplex PCR; in TCRdb, only in-frame clones are kept and a portion is missing. That table supplies the V and J calls and clone size; D and trimming were determined from the DNA. This table holds 200,000 to 250,000 clones, around 86% found once. The chain employs TRBV29-1 and TRBJ2-2, with TRBD1 identical over 7 bases. The sequence was obtained from a man older than 75 with acute or convalescent COVID-19. Input material: peripheral blood. The CDR3 here is CSVVVGGLDTGELFF. In DNA, the CDR3 is TGCAGCGTTGTGGTAGGGGGCTTGGACACCGGGGAGCTGTTTTTT.